These 25 T cell receptor beta chains were sequenced from one sample in a study. Data came from immunoSEQ multiplex PCR; TCRdb stores just in-frame clones and leaves some out. The sample records around 50,000 clones, approximately 95% being singletons. Sequenced material: PBMCs. The receptors stem from a man aged 35 to 55 with rheumatoid arthritis.

V and J are TRBV9 and TRBJ2-3; tentative D call: TRBD2 (6 bases). Trimming took off 3 bases at V and 2 bases at J, with 16 bases between the two ends. Germline loops: CDR1 SGDLS, CDR2 YYNGEE. The CDR3 runs to 16 residues. The DNA for the CDR3 is TGTGCCAGCAGCGAGCGAAAGGAGGGGAACACAGATACGCAGTATTTT. Its translation: CASSERKEGNTDTQYF.

This chain connects TRBV27 to TRBJ2-7; D is undetermined. Germline V gene sequence: CDR1 MNHEY, CDR2 SMNVEV (reference sequence). V lost 7 bases and J lost 2, with 12 bases in between. CDR3 length: 13 amino acids. The CDR3 loop reads CASMRGSTYEQYF. The DNA of the CDR3 is TGTGCCAGCATGCGCGGATCGACCTACGAGCAGTACTTC.

The V gene is TRBV6-1, the J gene TRBJ2-7; 15 bases map to TRBD2. This CDR3 region has 15 residues. From germline, CDR1 is MNHNS and CDR2 SASEGT. V lost 4 bases, J lost 4 bases, and 2 bases stayed unmatched. The DNA of the CDR3 is TGTGCCAGCAGTGCTGGACTAGCGGGAGGGTACGAGCAGTACTTC. This codes for CASSAGLAGGYEQYF.

The rearrangement joins TRBV28 to TRBJ1-3; no clear D gene. From germline, CDR1 is MDHEN and CDR2 SYDVKM. The CDR3 runs 14 residues. The ends were cut back, 3 bases at V and 0 bases at J, with 6 bases in the middle. For the CDR3, the DNA is TGTGCCAGCAGTTTTCCAGCCTCTGGAAACACCATATATTTT. Protein: CASSFPASGNTIYF. Using reference TRBV28 and TRBJ1-3 for the parts outside the CDR3, the full variable domain is DVKVTQSSRYLVKRTGEKVFLECVQDMDHENMFWYRQDPGLGLRLIYFSYDVKMKEKGDIPEGYSVSREKKERFSLILESASTNQTSMYLCASSFPASGNTIYFGEGSWLTVV.

In this sample, this clone turned up once. The V call is TRBV7-9, the J call TRBJ2-2; the D gene is possibly TRBD2 (5 bases). This CDR3 contains 16 residues. With 7 bases removed from V and 3 bases from J, the gap between germline ends came to 18 bases. Germline CDR1 reads SEHNR; CDR2 reads FQNEAQ (reference sequence). The chain's CDR3 is CASTIMSARDTGELFF. In DNA form, the CDR3 reads TGTGCCAGCACCATAATGTCAGCGAGGGACACCGGGGAGCTGTTTTTT.

The chain links TRBV29-1 to TRBJ1-2, with TRBD1 as a possible D gene (6 bases). Trimming removed 7 bases from V and 7 bases from J, with 19 bases in between. The CDR3 consists of 13 residues. The germline gives CDR1 SQVTM, CDR2 ANQGSEA. The CDR3 reads CSAYRGGSGGYTF. The CDR3 DNA reads as TGCAGCGCCTATAGAGGGGGTTCGGGTGGCTACACCTTC.

The rearrangement links TRBV7-9 to TRBJ1-3; D perhaps matches TRBD1 (5 bases). V was cut by 9 bases and J by 0 bases, with 18 bases left in between. The germline V gene encodes CDR1 SEHNR and CDR2 FQNEAQ (reference sequence). The CDR3 runs 16 residues. In DNA form, the CDR3 reads TGTGCCAGTCGGAATGGAGGGGTAAGCTCTGGAAACACCATATATTTT. Protein: CASRNGGVSSGNTIYF.

The J gene is TRBJ2-2, the V gene TRBV19, with D uncertain. Germline V lookup: CDR1 LNHDA, CDR2 SQIVND (reference sequence). The CDR3 is made up of 15 amino acids. V lost 6 bases to trimming and J lost 2 bases, with 13 bases between them. CDR3 loop: CASSVGKVNTGELFF. The CDR3, as DNA: TGTGCCAGTAGCGTAGGAAAGGTAAACACCGGGGAGCTGTTTTTT.

This chain links TRBV19 with TRBJ1-1, with unresolved D. Deletions cut 8 bases from V and 2 bases from J, with 18 bases between. The length of the CDR3 is 15 residues. Germline loops: CDR1 LNHDA, CDR2 SQIVND (reference sequence). CDR3 protein: CASAPNGQINTEAFF. CDR3 coding DNA: TGTGCCAGTGCCCCTAATGGGCAGATTAACACTGAAGCTTTCTTT.

This clone was seen just once. The rearrangement links TRBV6-5 to TRBJ1-6; D gene uncertain. Trimming took off 0 bases at V and 7 bases at J, with 10 bases between the two ends. This CDR3 comprises 15 residues. Germline lookup yields CDR1 MNHEY and CDR2 SVGAGI. CDR3 DNA sequence: TGTGCCAGCAGTTACTCTGGGCGGAGGAATTCACCCCTCCACTTT. Amino acids: CASSYSGRRNSPLHF.

This clone occurred once. The chain combines TRBV6-2 or TRBV6-3 with TRBJ1-5, with D unclear. V was clipped by 5 bases and J by 0 bases, with 11 bases between them. The CDR3 is 15 amino acids. From germline, CDR1 is MNHEY and CDR2 SVGEGT. CDR3 in DNA: TGTGCCAGCAGTGTAAAGGTTGATAGCAATCAGCCCCAGCATTTT. Translation: CASSVKVDSNQPQHF.

This chain connects TRBV28 to TRBJ2-1, with 8 bases matching TRBD2. The CDR3 has 15 residues. J gave up 7 bases and V 2 bases, and 7 bases lay outside the gene matches. CDR1 and CDR2 (germline): MDHEN, SYDVKM. CDR3 region: CASSLGAGGLNEQFF. CDR3 nucleotides: TGTGCCAGCAGTTTAGGGGCGGGAGGCCTTAATGAGCAGTTCTTC. Combining the CDR3 with reference TRBV28 and TRBJ2-1 gives the whole variable domain DVKVTQSSRYLVKRTGEKVFLECVQDMDHENMFWYRQDPGLGLRLIYFSYDVKMKEKGDIPEGYSVSREKKERFSLILESASTNQTSMYLCASSLGAGGLNEQFFGPGTRLTVL.

In this sample, this clone is medium-sized. The chain combines TRBV5-1 with TRBJ1-3; unclear D gene. CDR1 and CDR2 from the germline V gene are SGHRS and YFSETQ. The ends were cut back, 1 base at V and 2 bases at J, with 25 bases in the middle. The CDR3 covers 20 residues. The chain's CDR3 is CASSLIRGADSREAGNTIYF. The CDR3 bases are TGCGCCAGCAGCTTGATCCGGGGAGCCGATTCGAGGGAAGCTGGAAACACCATATATTTT.

The chain combines TRBV6-5 with TRBJ2-7; tentatively, D is TRBD1 or TRBD2 (5 bases each). Trimming shortened V by 2 bases and J by 5 bases, and 10 bases separated the two germline ends. Germline V CDR1 and CDR2: MNHEY, SVGAGI. This CDR3 is 13 amino acids long. CDR3 loop: CASSYEGQNEQYF. The CDR3 nucleotides read TGTGCCAGCAGTTACGAGGGGCAAAACGAGCAGTACTTC.

The chain has TRBV20-1 and TRBJ2-1; D is undetermined. The germline V gene encodes CDR1 DFQATT and CDR2 SNEGSKA (reference sequence). The CDR3 runs 11 residues. Trimming removed 5 bases from V and 7 bases from J, with 9 bases in between. The CDR3 coding sequence is TGCAGTGCTCTACAAAGAAATGAGCAGTTCTTC. Amino acids: CSALQRNEQFF.

This chain links TRBV3-1 (or the pseudogene TRBV3-2) with TRBJ1-6; 7 bases are a match to TRBD1. The CDR3 spans 16 residues. Trimming took 4 bases from V and 7 from J; bases not matched to a gene: 10. CDR1 LGHDT and CDR2 YNNKEL come from the germline V gene (reference sequence). CDR3 DNA: TGTGCCAGCAGCCCACCGTCCGGGACAGCAAATTCACCCCTCCACTTT. Protein product: CASSPPSGTANSPLHF.

The CDR3 nucleotides read TGTGCCAGCAGCCAAGCGGACAGGGCTATCAATCAGCCCCAGCATTTT. Translation gives CASSQADRAINQPQHF. This rearrangement joins TRBV4-2 to TRBJ1-5; the match to TRBD1 covers 8 bases. Per germline, CDR1 LGHNA and CDR2 YNFKEQ. CDR3 size: 16 residues. V was clipped by 1 base and J by 3 bases; unmatched bases: 5.

The V gene is TRBV7-9, the J gene TRBJ2-7, with 7 bases lining up with TRBD1. With 5 bases clipped from V and 2 bases from J, the junction kept 6 bases outside the gene matches. Germline V gene data show CDR1 as SEHNR and CDR2 as FQNEAQ (reference sequence). This CDR3 region has 14 residues. The DNA of the CDR3 is TGTGCCAGCAGCCCCGGGACAGCTACCTACGAGCAGTACTTC. Residues: CASSPGTATYEQYF.

This chain links TRBV19 with TRBJ1-2; 7 nucleotides match TRBD1. V was pared by 7 bases and J by 7 bases, with 9 bases of the junction left unmatched. Germline CDR1 and CDR2: LNHDA and SQIVND (reference sequence). The CDR3 is 13 amino acids. CDR3 coding DNA: TGTGCCAGTACCTTTCGACAGGGTGTTGGCTACACCTTC. Protein product: CASTFRQGVGYTF.

The V and J genes are TRBV6-5 and TRBJ1-5; 7 bases agree with TRBD1. CDR1 MNHEY and CDR2 SVGAGI come from the germline V gene. The junction had 9 bases not matched to a gene; V was cut back by 6 bases and J by 4 bases. The CDR3 consists of 15 residues. CDR3 bases: TGTGCCAGCAGAAAAGGGACAGCCTCAAATCAGCCCCAGCATTTT. It translates to CASRKGTASNQPQHF.

This rearrangement joins TRBV7-2 to TRBJ2-3; 12 nucleotides align to TRBD1. The V and J ends lost 0 bases and 7 bases, in that order; junction bases with no gene match: 5. CDR1 is SGHTA and CDR2 is FQGNSA in the germline V gene. This CDR3 region has 16 residues. CDR3 sequence (DNA): TGTGCCAGCAGCTTAGCTCGGGACAGGGGGCGGAATACGCAGTATTTT. This translates into CASSLARDRGRNTQYF. Looking up the rest from reference TRBV7-2 and TRBJ2-3 gives the full variable domain: GAGVSQSPSNKVTEKGKDVELRCDPISGHTALYWYRQSLGQGLEFLIYFQGNSAPDKSGLPSDRFSAERTGGSVSTLTIQRTQQEDSAVYLCASSLARDRGRNTQYFGPGTRLTVL.

This clone was recorded a few times. The chain's CDR3 is CASSLESQYEQYF. The CDR3, as DNA: TGCGCCAGCAGCTTGGAGTCACAATACGAGCAGTACTTC. This chain joins TRBV5-1 and TRBJ2-7; D is unclear. CDR3 size: 13 residues. Per germline, CDR1 SGHRS and CDR2 YFSETQ. Trimming removed 0 bases from V and 4 bases from J, with 8 bases in between.

The V gene is TRBV2, the J gene TRBJ1-5; D is ambiguous. The CDR3 is 14 residues long. V lost 4 bases, J lost 1 base, and 8 bases lay in between. CDR1 and CDR2 from the germline V gene are SNHLY and FYNNEI. CDR3 sequence (DNA): TGTGCCAGCAGTGGGACCGCAAGCAATCAGCCCCAGCATTTT. Translation gives CASSGTASNQPQHF. Using reference TRBV2 and TRBJ1-5 for the parts outside the CDR3, the full variable domain is EPEVTQTPSHQVTQMGQEVILRCVPISNHLYFYWYRQILGQKVEFLVSFYNNEISEKSEIFDDQFSVERPDGSNFTLKIRSTKLEDSAMYFCASSGTASNQPQHFGDGTRLSIL.

The J gene is TRBJ2-7, the V gene TRBV20-1, with 10 bases fitting TRBD2. This CDR3 contains 11 residues. Trimming at V came to 7 bases and at J to 3 bases, leaving 0 bases not matched to a gene. CDR1 DFQATT and CDR2 SNEGSKA come from the germline V gene (reference sequence). The CDR3 DNA follows: TGCAGTGGGACTAGCGGCTACGAGCAGTACTTC. Amino acids: CSGTSGYEQYF.

The CDR3 DNA sequence: TGTGCCAGCAGCTTTTCAGTGAACACTGAAGCTTTCTTT. As protein: CASSFSVNTEAFF. V and J are TRBV7-3 and TRBJ1-1; D is unclear. Germline V gene lookup returns CDR1 SGHTA and CDR2 FQGTGA. CDR3 size: 13 residues. The V end lost 3 bases, the J end lost 0 bases, and 5 bases lay between the germline ends.